The text below deals with one T cell receptor (beta chain). Its target is unknown. This sample was taken from a study of shared clonotypes between healthy human individuals. Study at large: The people who gave samples were two women and three men aged 18 to 49. Study results and limitations: With a few donors compared, around 5% of naive CD4 clonotypes were shared.

Profiled with immunoSEQ multiplex PCR; TCRdb holds only in-frame clones, not every one. The sample has around 370,000 clones; approximately 96% are singletons. Germline lookup yields CDR1 LNHDA and CDR2 SQIVND (reference sequence). The CDR3 consists of 16 residues. V lost 1 base and J lost 2, with 15 bases in between. V and J are TRBV19 and TRBJ2-7; D unresolved. Material: memory CD8+ T cells sorted from blood. Noted subset: CD45RO+ cells pooled with CCR7-negative TemRA cells. The clonotype comes from a man aged 25-45 years in good health. CDR3 residues: CASSIGSTFMAYEQYF. As DNA, the CDR3 is TGTGCCAGTAGTATAGGTTCTACCTTCATGGCCTACGAGCAGTACTTC.